This T cell receptor beta chain was captured in a study of shared clonotypes between healthy human individuals (dated by TCRdb to 2018 to 2021). As for the study more broadly: A couple of women and three men aged 18 to 49 years were included in the cohort. Between about 0.9 and 10 billion PBMCs per donor were obtained by leukapheresis. To increase sequencing depth and limit assay-specific biases, different laboratories used diverse techniques to prepare libraries and sequence TCR repertoires. For each donor, CD4 naive and CD4 memory were each given three plates, CD8 naive was given two plates, and CD8 memory was given one plate. The study deeply sequenced blood TCR repertoires of about 5 healthy adults to estimate repertoire size and the extent of clonotype sharing between individuals. What the study reported, not specific to this receptor: Even with the large sequencing depth, rarefaction of the sorted-subset datasets indicated that sequencing was incomplete. Larger estimated clonotype richness was generally found for naive subsets than for memory subsets. Because the study included a small number of donors, the genetic and exposure-history diversity represented was limited. Pairwise subsampling indicated that sequencing depth was expected to affect the degree of clonotype sharing among donors. Sampling was limited to blood, and TCR repertoires in tissue likely differ from TCR repertoires in blood. Compared with non-shared clonotypes, clonotypes shared by all four sorted-subset donors had higher generation probabilities. When four donors were compared, the shared fraction of clonotypes was around 5% for naive CD4, 3% to 4% for naive CD8, 2% to 2.5% for memory CD4, and 0.35% to 0.4% for memory CD8.

Deletion took 7 bases off V and 0 bases off J, with a span of 6 bases between the germline ends. CDR1 and CDR2 are read off the germline V gene (reference sequence) as MNHEY and SMNVEV. The CDR3 covers 13 residues, taking in both the cysteine and the phenylalanine. Only CDR3 DNA is held: 39 bases, read in frame from base 1. The donors were healthy, HIV-negative adults with no recently reported acute infections or vaccinations. Every donor was a Caucasian adult residing in Nashville, Tennessee, USA. CD4+ T cells were enriched by magnetic negative selection; naive cells were then positively selected on CD45RA, and the negative fraction formed the memory subset. After blood collection by leukapheresis, PBMCs were isolated using Ficoll-Histopaque density gradient centrifugation and then cryopreserved in the vapor phase of liquid nitrogen. Purity and quantity of every magnetically sorted T cell population were checked by analytical flow cytometry. Each sorted fraction had its genomic DNA isolated and then quantified by UV absorbance on a Nanodrop 2000c.

In the case of this clone: It has no known antigen specificity. No much larger clone exists at a distance of one base, and base qualities are not known.

TCR CDR3 regions were amplified from genomic DNA by multiplex PCR using the deep immunoSEQ assay. Extracted genomic DNA from each cell subset was spread evenly across all wells of several immunoSEQ 96-well plates, with each plate serving as a replicate. Each replicate PCR for sorted subsets received around 0.2 ug genomic DNA, equal to roughly 33,000 T cell genomes. The purified libraries were quantified using a Qubit 3.0 fluorometer, sized with a Bioanalyzer 2100, and then quantified again using the KAPA Library Quantification kit. Every immunoSEQ 96-well plate was sequenced on a dedicated single-read 150-cycle Illumina NextSeq 550 flow cell. Per the authors' processing: Because the immunoSEQ output held only junctional sequences and lacked quality scores, the filtering could not match the filtering applied to full-length reads. To assign V/J genes and CDR3, sequences were annotated using PyIR, a Python wrapper for IgBLAST v1.9, with IMGT germline references. Reads with weak V/J assignments (E-value above 1e-6), missing CDR3, stop codons, out-of-frame junctions, or ambiguous translated residues were removed. V3J clonotypes were defined by identical inferred V gene, J gene, and CDR3 amino acid sequence. Percentage overlap between repertoires was computed as shared unique clonotypes divided by the size of the smaller repertoire. Repertoire richness was assessed with RTK rarefaction, the Chao1 estimator, and Recon v2.1 estimates of unobserved clonotypes. For all TCRbeta clonotypes obtained by the gDNA method from a few donors, generation probabilities were computed with OLGA. TCRdb limited this immuneACCESS table to in-frame rearrangements with V and J called. A share of clones is missing; checked studies link under half to unresolved V genes, and the rest is unexplained. Clonal size and the V and J genes are those of that table, whereas D and trimming came from the DNA. This sample is represented by approximately 1.5 million clones; 98% to 99% of them were singletons. The ten largest clonotypes hold around 0.33% of the sample.

Material for sequencing was naive CD4+ T cells sorted from blood. The sample's cell subset or site label, decoded: CD45RA+ positively selected. The sequence came from a young man in good health. The rearrangement joined TRBV27 to TRBJ2-2; confidence is insufficient to name the D gene. The CDR3 reads as follows: CASKQSNTGELFF. The DNA sequence follows: TGTGCCAGCAAACAGTCGAACACCGGGGAGCTGTTTTTT.